Listed here are 19 T cell receptor beta chains from one sample, sequenced in a study of neurological immune-mediated disorders. Time point described: longitudinal time-point 3. Via MiXCR, TCRdb re-called the 5' RACE reads, giving one row per CDR3 protein. The data show roughly 100,000 distinct CDR3 sequences, with approximately 10% seen just once and around 3.1% held by the top ten. Sequencing was carried out using PBMCs. These receptors were obtained from a female donor with HTLV-1-associated myelopathy (HAM/TSP).

Many counts were recorded for this clonotype. The chain employs TRBV12-3 or TRBV12-4 and TRBJ1-6; TRBD1 matches 10 bases. CDR3 length: 16 residues. V gave up 2 bases and J gave up 7 bases; unmatched junction bases: 5. CDR3 coding DNA: TGTGCCAGCAGTTTACGGGGGACAGGGGCCAATTCACCCCTCCACTTT. Translated: CASSLRGTGANSPLHF.

The genes are TRBV29-1 and TRBJ2-5, with D unclear. The CDR3 covers 11 residues. Germline lookup yields CDR1 SQVTM and CDR2 ANQGSEA. V was trimmed by 6 bases and J by 2 bases, leaving 7 bases between them. This CDR3 reads CSVRRQETQYF. The CDR3, as DNA: TGCAGCGTCAGGCGGCAAGAGACCCAGTACTTC.

A remark on this clonotype: At one end, the junction sequence differs from germline, possibly due to a read error. The gene calls are TRBV5-1 and TRBJ2-1; either TRBD1 or TRBD2 may supply D (5 bases each). The CDR3 covers 16 residues. CDR1 and CDR2 from the germline V gene are SGHRS and YFSETQ. Here the CDR3 reads CTSSLLGRSSYNEQFF. The CDR3 DNA sequence: TGCACCAGCAGCCTGCTGGGACGGAGCTCCTACAATGAGCAGTTCTTC.

The chain has TRBV29-1 and TRBJ2-3, with 7 nucleotides matching TRBD2. The germline V gene encodes CDR1 SQVTM and CDR2 ANQGSEA. The CDR3 runs 13 residues. Germline trimming cut 5 bases from V and 1 base from J; bases unmatched to any gene: 3. The CDR3 protein is CSVSSGGTDTQYF. CDR3 DNA sequence: TGCAGCGTTTCCAGCGGGGGCACAGATACGCAGTATTTT.

This clonotype was seen more than once but under ten times. CDR3 amino acids: CSAFSGGALGEQYF. CDR3 coding DNA: TGCAGTGCTTTTAGCGGGGGGGCCCTTGGAGAGCAGTACTTC. The chain carries TRBV20-1 and TRBJ2-7; TRBD2 matches 11 bases. Trimming removed 5 bases from V and 7 bases from J; junction bases left unmatched: 10. Germline V gene data show CDR1 as DFQATT and CDR2 as SNEGSKA (reference sequence). The CDR3 spans 14 residues.

This clonotype was counted many times. The genes are TRBV25-1 and TRBJ1-5, with unresolved D. Trimming shortened V by 3 bases and J by 5 bases, and 11 bases separated the two germline ends. This CDR3 contains 14 residues. The germline gives CDR1 MGHDK, CDR2 SYGVNS. The CDR3: CASSELGLDQPQHF. As DNA, the CDR3 is TGTGCCAGCAGTGAGTTAGGGTTGGATCAGCCCCAGCATTTT.

This clonotype was recorded at least ten times. The chain couples TRBV10-3 to TRBJ1-5; tentatively, D is TRBD1 (5 bases). The ends were cut back, 4 bases at V and 0 bases at J, with 13 bases in the middle. Germline V gene data show CDR1 as ENHRY and CDR2 as SYGVKD. The CDR3 runs 16 residues. CDR3 nucleotide sequence: TGTGCCATCAGTGCAACAGGACCATATAGCAATCAGCCCCAGCATTTT. Translating it yields CAISATGPYSNQPQHF.

Details on this clonotype: A single base separates this from a much larger clone, so it may be a read error. The CDR3 bases are TGCAGTGCTAACTTCCTGCTAGATAGCACAAATACGCAGTATTTT. This translates into CSANFLLDSTNTQYF. This chain connects TRBV20-1 to TRBJ2-3, with no clear D. There are 15 residues in the CDR3. Germline V gene lookup returns CDR1 DFQATT and CDR2 SNEGSKA (reference sequence).

This clonotype was counted at least ten times. The rearrangement uses TRBV7-3 and TRBJ2-1; tentatively, D is TRBD1 (8 bases). Germline CDR1 reads SGHTA; CDR2 reads FQGTGA. This CDR3 is built from 19 residues. Trimming left V 5 bases short and J 6 bases short, with 29 bases between. DNA for the CDR3: TGTGCCAGCAGCCGACGGTCTTCCCAGGGGGCGGGGGTGCTCAATGAGCAGTTCTTC. Its protein is CASSRRSSQGAGVLNEQFF.

This clonotype was observed many times. This rearrangement joins TRBV7-9 to TRBJ2-1; 10 bases fit TRBD1. This CDR3 region has 14 residues. Germline lookup yields CDR1 SEHNR and CDR2 FQNEAQ (reference sequence). J was trimmed by 8 bases and V by 5 bases; bases with no gene match: 6. CDR3 nucleotides: TGTGCCAGCAGCCCAGGGACAGGGGTGGATGAGCAGTTCTTC. This translates into CASSPGTGVDEQFF.

This clonotype has a count of ten or more. This chain uses TRBV20-1 with TRBJ2-5; D is possibly TRBD1 (6 bases). CDR3 length equals 13 residues. Deletions cut 5 bases from V and 5 bases from J, with 15 bases between. Germline V CDR1 and CDR2: DFQATT, SNEGSKA (reference sequence). CDR3 bases: TGCAGTGCTCACAGGGAGCCGGGCGAGACCCAGTACTTC. Protein: CSAHREPGETQYF.

Many counts were recorded for this clonotype. This chain links TRBV29-1 with TRBJ2-3, with 11 bases lining up with TRBD2. The germline V gene has CDR1 SQVTM and CDR2 ANQGSEA. With V trimmed by 0 bases and J by 2 bases, 13 bases remained unmatched. The CDR3 has 19 residues. CDR3 bases: TGCAGCGTTGAAGATTTTGGTTTAGCGGGGGGGCGAGACACAGATACGCAGTATTTT. It yields the protein CSVEDFGLAGGRDTDTQYF.

This clonotype was counted ten times or more. The chain carries TRBV12-3 or TRBV12-4 and TRBJ2-7; tentative D call: TRBD1 (6 bases). The CDR3 loop spans 12 amino acids. The V and J ends lost 5 bases and 6 bases respectively, with 11 bases between them. CDR3 nucleotides: TGTGCCAGCAGTATCGGCAGGGGCGAGCAGTACTTC. It specifies CASSIGRGEQYF.

This clonotype was counted many times. The chain employs TRBV20-1 and TRBJ2-7, with 11 bases matching TRBD1. Germline V gene data show CDR1 as DFQATT and CDR2 as SNEGSKA (reference sequence). This CDR3 is built from 14 residues. The V and J ends lost 6 bases and 3 bases, in that order; junction bases with no gene match: 7. Here the CDR3 reads CSAPGQGAGYEQYF. In DNA, the CDR3 is TGCAGTGCCCCTGGACAGGGGGCCGGCTACGAGCAGTACTTC.

The chain has TRBV10-1 and TRBJ2-3; 7 bases agree with TRBD2. Germline CDR1 is WNHNN and CDR2 is SYGVQD (reference sequence). There are 15 residues in the CDR3. With 3 bases clipped from V and 0 bases from J, the junction kept 3 bases outside the gene matches. CDR3 in amino acids: CASSDWEGSTDTQYF. CDR3 nucleotides: TGCGCCAGCAGTGATTGGGAGGGGAGCACAGATACGCAGTATTTT.

This chain links TRBV20-1 with TRBJ1-6; no firm D call. Trimming took off 5 bases at V and 6 bases at J, with 11 bases between the two ends. The CDR3 totals 13 residues. Germline CDR1 DFQATT, CDR2 SNEGSKA (reference sequence). The CDR3 loop reads CSAAASPNSPLHF. As DNA, the CDR3 is TGCAGTGCTGCGGCCAGTCCTAATTCACCCCTCCACTTT.

This clonotype was seen ten or more times. The rearrangement uses TRBV7-2 and TRBJ1-2; D perhaps matches TRBD1 (5 bases). Deletions cut 2 bases from V and 7 bases from J, with 17 bases between. The CDR3 runs 15 residues. From germline, CDR1 is SGHTA and CDR2 FQGNSA. This CDR3 is CASSLFVGVEVGYTF. CDR3 DNA: TGTGCCAGCAGCTTATTTGTAGGGGTGGAGGTTGGCTACACCTTC.

Regarding this clonotype: Sequence at one end of the junction differs from germline and may be a read error. V is TRBV7-9 and J is TRBJ2-5; 12 nucleotides match TRBD2. This CDR3 is built from 15 residues. The germline gives CDR1 SEHNR, CDR2 FQNEAQ (reference sequence). As DNA, the CDR3 is TGTGCCAGCAGCCTAGCGGGGGGGCCAGGGGAGACCCAGTACTTC. Its translation: CASSLAGGPGETQYF.

Ten or more counts support this clonotype. The rearrangement links TRBV12-3 or TRBV12-4 to TRBJ2-6, with TRBD1 matching 7 bases. V gave up 6 bases and J gave up 0 bases; unmatched junction bases: 8. This CDR3 has 17 residues. CDR3 in DNA: TGTGCCAGCAGCCGTCGACAGGGTACCTCTGGGGCCAACGTCCTGACTTTC. It encodes CASSRRQGTSGANVLTF.